This T cell receptor (beta chain) was captured by sequencing in a study of T cells of healthy individuals. TCRdb reprocessed the 5' RACE reads with MiXCR, giving one entry per CDR3 protein. This table holds about 96,000 distinct CDR3 sequences, approximately 18% found once. The CDR3 totals 13 residues. V lost 5 bases, J lost 4 bases, and 2 bases stayed unmatched. CDR1 and CDR2 from the germline V gene are SGHTA and FQGNSA. The chain uses TRBV7-2 and TRBJ2-3, with 8 bases that match TRBD2. This clonotype originated in a human donor in good health. DNA for the CDR3: TGTGCCAGCAGCCCCGGGAGGGCAGATACGCAGTATTTT. Encoded protein: CASSPGRADTQYF.